One and the same sample provided the 15 T cell receptor beta chains below, sequenced in a study of T cells expressing NK-cell markers. TCRdb derives one entry per CDR3 protein from the 5' RACE reads, leaving out DNA. Its table records around 180,000 distinct CDR3 sequences. Sequenced: blood T cells: a sorted CD56 or NKG2C T cell subset, CD4+ or CD8+ T cells, or bulk PBMC T cells (not recorded which). The receptors come from a man aged 18 to 69 in good health.

This rearrangement joins TRBV11-2 to TRBJ1-2. CDR1 is SGHAT, CDR2 FQNNGV, per germline. The CDR3 covers 14 residues. CDR3 residues: CASSPPRANYGYTF.

The rearrangement joins TRBV7-8 to TRBJ2-7; TCRdb names TRBD1, which stays unverified in the absence of DNA. The CDR3 is 13 residues long. Per germline, CDR1 SGHVS and CDR2 FQNEAQ. The CDR3 here is CASSTDRDYEQYF.

The chain couples TRBV28 to TRBJ2-1; TCRdb reports TRBD2, a call that lacks DNA to check it against. CDR3 length equals 16 residues. Per germline, CDR1 MDHEN and CDR2 SYDVKM. The CDR3 loop is CASTTAGRALYNEQFF. The whole variable domain, remainder taken from reference TRBV28 and TRBJ2-1, is DVKVTQSSRYLVKRTGEKVFLECVQDMDHENMFWYRQDPGLGLRLIYFSYDVKMKEKGDIPEGYSVSREKKERFSLILESASTNQTSMYLCASTTAGRALYNEQFFGPGTRLTVL.

This chain's CDR3 is CASSYEASGANVLTF. This chain connects TRBV6-5 to TRBJ2-6. The length of the CDR3 is 15 residues. From germline, CDR1 is MNHEY and CDR2 SVGAGI.

The genes are TRBV21-1 and TRBJ2-1; no DNA is available, so the TRBD1 call from TCRdb remains unchecked. TRBV21-1 is tagged as a pseudogene. CDR3 length: 16 residues. CDR3 sequence: CASRVAAGARGDEQFF.

The chain couples TRBV6-2 or TRBV6-3 to TRBJ2-6; TCRdb outputs TRBD1, but without DNA this stays unchecked. CDR1 is MNHEY, CDR2 SVGEGT, per germline. This CDR3 region has 16 residues. Here the CDR3 reads CASSYSEGVGANVLTF.

The chain employs TRBV20-1 and TRBJ2-1; TCRdb names TRBD1, which stays unverified in the absence of DNA. This CDR3 contains 13 residues. Germline-derived CDR1 and CDR2 are DFQATT and SNEGSKA (reference sequence). CDR3 residues: CSFRGQGAGEQFF.

V usage is TRBV5-6 and J usage is TRBJ2-5. CDR3 length: 14 residues. CDR1 is SGHDT, CDR2 YYEEEE, per germline. CDR3 in amino acids: CASSLRGFQETQYF.

V gene TRBV2 combines with J gene TRBJ2-6; TCRdb's D gene call, TRBD2, goes unchecked for lack of DNA. This CDR3 region has 18 residues. Germline V gene lookup returns CDR1 SNHLY and CDR2 FYNNEI. CDR3: CATKTKQALGSGANVLTF. Complete variable domain (other parts from reference TRBV2 and TRBJ2-6): EPEVTQTPSHQVTQMGQEVILRCVPISNHLYFYWYRQILGQKVEFLVSFYNNEISEKSEIFDDQFSVERPDGSNFTLKIRSTKLEDSAMYFCATKTKQALGSGANVLTFGAGSRLTVL.

The V gene is TRBV4-1, the J gene TRBJ1-1; TCRdb's D call of TRBD1 is untestable without DNA. Germline loops: CDR1 MGHRA, CDR2 YSYEKL. There are 15 residues in the CDR3. CDR3: CASSQRGGLNTEAFF.

The CDR3 loop reads CASSQESPWISGSADTQYF. This chain joins TRBV14 and TRBJ2-3; TCRdb indicates TRBD2, and absent DNA this call remains unverified. This CDR3 is 19 amino acids long. Germline assignment: CDR1 SGHDN and CDR2 FVKESK.

This chain joins TRBV15 and TRBJ2-6; without DNA, the TCRdb call of TRBD1 cannot be checked. Germline lookup yields CDR1 LNHNV and CDR2 YYDKDF (reference sequence). This CDR3 region has 17 residues. This chain's CDR3 is CATSSGTGNSGANVLTF.

The rearrangement joins TRBV29-1 to TRBJ2-7; TCRdb names TRBD1, which stays unverified in the absence of DNA. Germline CDR1 reads SQVTM; CDR2 reads ANQGSEA. The CDR3 has 14 amino acids. The CDR3 reads CSVESTGSYSEQYF.

V usage is TRBV12-3 or TRBV12-4 and J usage is TRBJ2-1; TCRdb's D gene call, TRBD2, goes unchecked for lack of DNA. The CDR3 is 13 residues long. The CDR3 sequence: CASKAGAYNEQFF.

The CDR3 loop reads CASSPSWEGTSEKLFF. J is TRBJ1-4 and V is TRBV3-1. The CDR3 totals 16 residues. Looked up from germline, CDR1 is LGHDT and CDR2 is YNNKEL (reference sequence). Drawing the rest from reference TRBV3-1 and TRBJ1-4, the complete variable domain is DTAVSQTPKYLVTQMGNDKSIKCEQNLGHDTMYWYKQDSKKFLKIMFSYNNKELIINETVPNRFSPKSPDKAHLNLHINSLELGDSAVYFCASSPSWEGTSEKLFFGSGTQLSVL.